This T cell receptor (beta chain) was retrieved from a study of blood T cell repertoires in COVID-19. Trimming pared 8 bases from V and 5 bases from J, leaving 15 bases between. The CDR3 has 13 amino acids. Germline V gene lookup returns CDR1 MNHEY and CDR2 SVGAGI. Profiling relied on immunoSEQ multiplex PCR, and the TCRdb table lists in-frame clones only, not all of them. The table lists some 170,000 clones, around 82% of them singletons. This clone was recorded once. The source is a man aged 35 to 55 who had recovered from COVID-19. The chain carries TRBV6-5 and TRBJ2-5; the D gene is possibly TRBD2 (7 bases). The sequenced sample was PBMCs or T cells enriched from blood (not recorded which). The CDR3 region has the DNA TGTGCCAGCTCGGGGGGCCCTTTGGAGACCCAGTACTTC. It yields the protein CASSGGPLETQYF.